These T cell receptor beta chains were read from a single sample in a study of T cells in Graves' hyperthyroidism and ophthalmopathy. MiXCR, run by TCRdb on the multiplex PCR reads, gives a single entry per CDR3 protein. The sample has fewer than 650,000 distinct CDR3 sequences; around 14% are singletons. The sequenced material came from blood. The receptors come from a woman aged 25 to 45 with Graves' hyperthyroidism that later progressed to Graves' ophthalmopathy. CDR3s include the opening cysteine and the closing phenylalanine or tryptophan. D genes are given only for firm matches. Not all rows give a size; the values are once, few, many and, for expanded clones, a class.

v_call: TRBV12-3/TRBV12-4; d_call: NA; j_call: TRBJ2-3; clone_size: many; cdr3_aa: CASRPGITDTQYF; cdr3_nt: TGTGCCAGCAGGCCCGGGATCACAGATACGCAGTATTTT
v_call: TRBV7-9; d_call: NA; j_call: TRBJ2-3; clone_size: many; cdr3_aa: CASSSDREGTDTQYF; cdr3_nt: TGTGCCAGCAGCTCCGACAGGGAGGGCACAGATACGCAGTATTTT
v_call: TRBV30; d_call: TRBD1; j_call: TRBJ2-3; clone_size: few; cdr3_aa: CAWSHGTGTDTQYF; cdr3_nt: TGTGCCTGGAGTCATGGGACAGGCACAGATACGCAGTATTTT
v_call: TRBV7-9; d_call: TRBD1; j_call: TRBJ1-3; clone_size: NA; cdr3_aa: CASRTATPTGNNPSGNTIYF; cdr3_nt: TGTGCCAGCAGAACCGCGACACCGACAGGGAATAACCCCTCTGGAAACACCATATATTTT
v_call: TRBV19; d_call: TRBD1; j_call: TRBJ2-4; clone_size: NA; cdr3_aa: CASSTSGQGKNIQYF; cdr3_nt: TGTGCCAGTAGTACCTCGGGACAGGGCAAAAACATTCAGTACTTC
v_call: TRBV5-1; d_call: TRBD1; j_call: TRBJ2-7; clone_size: many; cdr3_aa: CASSAGTGGEQYF; cdr3_nt: TGCGCCAGCAGCGCCGGGACAGGGGGCGAGCAGTACTTC
v_call: TRBV24-1; d_call: TRBD1; j_call: TRBJ2-3; clone_size: many; cdr3_aa: CATSGLGTVATDTQYF; cdr3_nt: TGTGCCACCAGTGGCCTTGGGACAGTCGCCACAGATACGCAGTATTTT
v_call: TRBV6-1; d_call: NA; j_call: TRBJ2-1; clone_size: many; cdr3_aa: CASRPEAGLAYNEQFF; cdr3_nt: TGTGCCAGCAGACCTGAAGCCGGACTGGCCTACAATGAGCAGTTCTTC
v_call: TRBV20-1; d_call: TRBD1; j_call: TRBJ2-1; clone_size: many; cdr3_aa: CSARLRGYIYNEQFF; cdr3_nt: TGCAGTGCTAGGCTCAGGGGGTACATCTACAATGAGCAGTTCTTC
v_call: TRBV12-3/TRBV12-4; d_call: NA; j_call: TRBJ2-7; clone_size: NA; cdr3_aa: CASSLVLAGYYEQYF; cdr3_nt: TGTGCCAGCAGTTTGGTTTTGGCAGGGTACTACGAGCAGTACTTC
v_call: TRBV20-1; d_call: NA; j_call: TRBJ2-7; clone_size: many; cdr3_aa: CSAAWGRYEQYF; cdr3_nt: TGCAGTGCTGCTTGGGGAAGATACGAGCAGTACTTC
v_call: TRBV12-3/TRBV12-4; d_call: TRBD2; j_call: TRBJ2-1; clone_size: NA; cdr3_aa: CASSRFGTRVNNEQFF; cdr3_nt: TGTGCCAGCAGTCGATTCGGGACTAGAGTTAACAATGAGCAGTTCTTC
v_call: TRBV20-1; d_call: NA; j_call: TRBJ1-6; clone_size: many; cdr3_aa: CSARKGVDSPLHF; cdr3_nt: TGCAGTGCTAGGAAGGGGGTTGATTCACCCCTCCACTTT
v_call: TRBV12-5; d_call: NA; j_call: TRBJ2-2; clone_size: many; cdr3_aa: CASGLGQVTGELFF; cdr3_nt: TGTGCTAGTGGTTTGGGACAAGTCACCGGGGAGCTGTTTTTT
v_call: TRBV10-2; d_call: NA; j_call: TRBJ2-3; clone_size: many; cdr3_aa: CASSELQRTDTQYF; cdr3_nt: TGCGCCAGCAGTGAGCTACAGCGCACAGATACGCAGTATTTT
v_call: TRBV29-1; d_call: TRBD1; j_call: TRBJ1-1; clone_size: many; cdr3_aa: CSADLDRANTEAFF; cdr3_nt: TGCAGCGCTGACCTGGACAGGGCCAACACTGAAGCTTTCTTT
v_call: TRBV6-7; d_call: NA; j_call: TRBJ2-7; clone_size: few; cdr3_aa: CARNRDGPPYEQYF; cdr3_nt: TGTGCCAGGAACCGGGACGGACCTCCCTACGAGCAGTACTTC
v_call: TRBV7-2; d_call: TRBD1; j_call: TRBJ1-2; clone_size: NA; cdr3_aa: CASSLVTGGAWVYTF; cdr3_nt: TGTGCCAGCAGCTTAGTCACAGGGGGCGCTTGGGTCTACACCTTC
v_call: TRBV20-1; d_call: NA; j_call: TRBJ2-4; clone_size: NA; cdr3_aa: CSARADRSELAKNIQYF; cdr3_nt: TGCAGTGCTAGAGCGGATCGATCTGAGTTAGCCAAAAACATTCAGTACTTC
v_call: TRBV4-1; d_call: TRBD1; j_call: TRBJ1-4; clone_size: NA; cdr3_aa: CASSQPRDRDNEKLFF; cdr3_nt: TGCGCCAGCAGCCAGCCCCGGGACAGAGATAATGAAAAACTGTTTTTT
v_call: TRBV24-1; d_call: TRBD1; j_call: TRBJ1-5; clone_size: many; cdr3_aa: CATSERDRGYSNQPQHF; cdr3_nt: TGTGCCACCAGTGAGCGGGACAGAGGTTATAGCAATCAGCCCCAGCATTTT
v_call: TRBV2; d_call: NA; j_call: TRBJ1-2; clone_size: many; cdr3_aa: CASRTEGHGYTF; cdr3_nt: TGTGCCAGCAGGACGGAAGGACATGGCTACACCTTC
v_call: TRBV7-6; d_call: NA; j_call: TRBJ2-2; clone_size: NA; cdr3_aa: CASSPSRGELFF; cdr3_nt: TGTGCCAGCAGCCCGTCCCGCGGGGAGCTGTTTTTT
v_call: TRBV5-1; d_call: TRBD1; j_call: TRBJ1-4; clone_size: NA; cdr3_aa: CASSSATGENEKLIF; cdr3_nt: TGCGCCAGCAGCTCGGCGACAGGGGAAAATGAAAAACTGATTTTT
v_call: TRBV6-1; d_call: TRBD1; j_call: TRBJ1-2; clone_size: many; cdr3_aa: CASSPVLTGGAGGYTF; cdr3_nt: TGTGCCAGCAGTCCGGTGTTGACAGGGGGCGCGGGTGGCTACACCTTC
v_call: TRBV7-9; d_call: NA; j_call: TRBJ2-1; clone_size: many; cdr3_aa: CASSSAGTRNDEQFF; cdr3_nt: TGTGCCAGCAGCTCCGCCGGGACACGGAATGATGAGCAGTTCTTC
v_call: TRBV3-1; d_call: TRBD1; j_call: TRBJ1-2; clone_size: NA; cdr3_aa: CASSRSQGTRGYTF; cdr3_nt: TGTGCCAGCAGCCGGTCACAGGGGACGAGGGGCTACACCTTC
v_call: TRBV5-6; d_call: NA; j_call: TRBJ1-5; clone_size: few; cdr3_aa: CASSLGEAGPQHF; cdr3_nt: TGTGCCAGCAGCTTGGGGGAGGCCGGGCCCCAGCATTTT
v_call: TRBV18; d_call: NA; j_call: TRBJ2-7; clone_size: NA; cdr3_aa: CASSNQQAYEQYF; cdr3_nt: TGTGCCAGCTCAAATCAGCAGGCGTACGAGCAGTACTTC
v_call: TRBV24-1; d_call: TRBD2; j_call: TRBJ2-7; clone_size: many; cdr3_aa: CATSEAGGFSDEQYF; cdr3_nt: TGTGCCACCAGTGAAGCGGGAGGATTTTCTGACGAGCAGTACTTC
v_call: TRBV24-1; d_call: NA; j_call: TRBJ1-5; clone_size: many; cdr3_aa: CATSDQYGDQPQHF; cdr3_nt: TGTGCCACCAGTGACCAGTACGGAGATCAGCCCCAGCATTTT
v_call: TRBV5-1; d_call: NA; j_call: TRBJ2-1; clone_size: NA; cdr3_aa: CASRGPGPQFF; cdr3_nt: TGCGCCAGCAGGGGGCCAGGACCGCAGTTCTTC
v_call: TRBV15; d_call: NA; j_call: TRBJ1-4; clone_size: many; cdr3_aa: CATSLGIVGNEKLFF; cdr3_nt: TGTGCCACCAGCCTCGGGATTGTTGGGAATGAAAAACTGTTTTTT
v_call: TRBV20-1; d_call: NA; j_call: TRBJ2-7; clone_size: many; cdr3_aa: CSAGHDYEQYF; cdr3_nt: TGCAGTGCTGGACACGACTACGAGCAGTACTTC
v_call: TRBV12-3/TRBV12-4; d_call: TRBD2; j_call: TRBJ2-7; clone_size: NA; cdr3_aa: CASTRTSGPYEQYF; cdr3_nt: TGTGCCAGCACCAGGACTAGCGGTCCCTACGAGCAGTACTTC
v_call: TRBV6-2/TRBV6-3; d_call: TRBD2; j_call: TRBJ2-1; clone_size: many; cdr3_aa: CASRSRGLAGGDEQFF; cdr3_nt: TGTGCCAGCAGAAGCAGGGGACTAGCGGGAGGCGATGAGCAGTTCTTC
v_call: TRBV5-1; d_call: TRBD1; j_call: TRBJ1-3; clone_size: many; cdr3_aa: CASSSTYRGSSGNTIYF; cdr3_nt: TGCGCCAGCAGCTCAACTTACAGGGGTAGCTCTGGAAACACCATATATTTT
v_call: TRBV30; d_call: NA; j_call: TRBJ2-6; clone_size: many; cdr3_aa: CAWSVRGSGANVLTF; cdr3_nt: TGTGCCTGGAGTGTGCGTGGGTCTGGGGCCAACGTCCTGACTTTC
v_call: TRBV19; d_call: NA; j_call: TRBJ2-1; clone_size: many; cdr3_aa: CASSIQAGSSYNEQFF; cdr3_nt: TGTGCCAGTAGTATACAAGCGGGTAGCTCCTACAATGAGCAGTTCTTC
v_call: TRBV6-5; d_call: TRBD2; j_call: TRBJ2-2; clone_size: NA; cdr3_aa: CASSWGLAGGTNTGELFF; cdr3_nt: TGTGCCAGCAGTTGGGGACTAGCGGGAGGTACGAACACCGGGGAGCTGTTTTTT
v_call: TRBV20-1; d_call: NA; j_call: TRBJ2-7; clone_size: many; cdr3_aa: CSARGYRGGEYEQYF; cdr3_nt: TGCAGTGCTAGGGGGTATCGGGGCGGAGAATACGAGCAGTACTTC
v_call: TRBV30; d_call: TRBD2; j_call: TRBJ2-5; clone_size: few; cdr3_aa: CAWSKIGLAGETQYF; cdr3_nt: TGTGCCTGGAGTAAGATTGGGCTAGCGGGGGAGACCCAGTACTTC
v_call: TRBV11-3; d_call: NA; j_call: TRBJ1-2; clone_size: few; cdr3_aa: CASSFPADYGYTF; cdr3_nt: TGTGCCAGCAGCTTCCCAGCTGACTATGGCTACACCTTC
v_call: TRBV20-1; d_call: TRBD2; j_call: TRBJ2-1; clone_size: once; cdr3_aa: CSATGTSGSYNEQFF; cdr3_nt: TGCAGTGCGACCGGGACTAGCGGGAGCTACAATGAGCAGTTCTTC
v_call: TRBV9; d_call: NA; j_call: TRBJ1-6; clone_size: many; cdr3_aa: CASSGRTTGFGNSPLHF; cdr3_nt: TGTGCCAGCAGCGGCCGAACTACAGGGTTCGGGAATTCACCCCTCCACTTT
v_call: TRBV19; d_call: TRBD1; j_call: TRBJ2-5; clone_size: few; cdr3_aa: CASSMAGGRETQYF; cdr3_nt: TGTGCCAGTAGTATGGCAGGGGGCAGGGAGACCCAGTACTTC
v_call: TRBV19; d_call: TRBD1; j_call: TRBJ2-7; clone_size: many; cdr3_aa: CASALEIGTGRYEQYF; cdr3_nt: TGTGCCAGCGCCTTAGAAATTGGGACAGGGAGATACGAGCAGTACTTC
v_call: TRBV28; d_call: NA; j_call: TRBJ1-2; clone_size: few; cdr3_aa: CASSLIRAQGYTF; cdr3_nt: TGTGCCAGCAGTTTAATTAGGGCGCAAGGCTACACCTTC
v_call: TRBV20-1; d_call: TRBD2; j_call: TRBJ2-7; clone_size: many; cdr3_aa: CSASGLAGGESLEQYF; cdr3_nt: TGCAGTGCTAGTGGACTAGCGGGAGGGGAATCTCTCGAGCAGTACTTC